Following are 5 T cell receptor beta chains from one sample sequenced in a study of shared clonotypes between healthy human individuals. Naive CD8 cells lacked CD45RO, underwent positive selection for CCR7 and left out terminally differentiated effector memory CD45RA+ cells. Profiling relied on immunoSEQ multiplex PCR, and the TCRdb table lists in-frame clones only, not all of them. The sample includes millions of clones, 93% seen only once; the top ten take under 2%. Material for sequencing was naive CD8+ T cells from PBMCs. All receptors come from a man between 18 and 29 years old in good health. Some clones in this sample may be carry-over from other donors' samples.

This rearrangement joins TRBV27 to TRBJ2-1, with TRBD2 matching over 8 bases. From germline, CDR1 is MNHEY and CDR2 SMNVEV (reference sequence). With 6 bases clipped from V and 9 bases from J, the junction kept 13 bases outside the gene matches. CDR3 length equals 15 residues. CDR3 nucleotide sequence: TGTGCCAGCAGACGCCGTACAGCGGGAGTCGGTGAGCAGTTCTTC. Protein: CASRRRTAGVGEQFF.

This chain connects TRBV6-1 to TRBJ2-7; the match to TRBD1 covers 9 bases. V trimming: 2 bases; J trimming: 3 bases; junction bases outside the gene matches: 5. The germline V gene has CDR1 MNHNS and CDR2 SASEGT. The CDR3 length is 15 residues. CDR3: CASSEYRDRDYEQYF. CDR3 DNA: TGTGCCAGCAGTGAATACCGGGACAGGGACTACGAGCAGTACTTC.

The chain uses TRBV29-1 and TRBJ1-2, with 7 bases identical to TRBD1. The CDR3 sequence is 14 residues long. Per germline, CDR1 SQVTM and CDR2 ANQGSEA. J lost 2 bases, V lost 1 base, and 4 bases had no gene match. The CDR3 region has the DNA TGCAGCGTTGAAGGAACGGGACAGAACTATGGCTACACCTTC. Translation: CSVEGTGQNYGYTF.

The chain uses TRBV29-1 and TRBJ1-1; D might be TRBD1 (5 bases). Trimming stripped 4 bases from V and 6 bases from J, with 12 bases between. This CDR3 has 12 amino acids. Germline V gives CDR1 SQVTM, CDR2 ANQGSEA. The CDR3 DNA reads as TGCAGCGTTGTGGGAACAGGACCTGAAGCTTTCTTT. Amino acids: CSVVGTGPEAFF.

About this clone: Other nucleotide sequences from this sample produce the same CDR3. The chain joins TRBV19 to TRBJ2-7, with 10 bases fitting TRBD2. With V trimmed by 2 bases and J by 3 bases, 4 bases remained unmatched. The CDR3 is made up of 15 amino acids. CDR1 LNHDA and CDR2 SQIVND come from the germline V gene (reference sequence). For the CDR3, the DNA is TGTGCCAGTAGTATACGGGCTAGCGGGAGCTACGAGCAGTACTTC. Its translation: CASSIRASGSYEQYF.